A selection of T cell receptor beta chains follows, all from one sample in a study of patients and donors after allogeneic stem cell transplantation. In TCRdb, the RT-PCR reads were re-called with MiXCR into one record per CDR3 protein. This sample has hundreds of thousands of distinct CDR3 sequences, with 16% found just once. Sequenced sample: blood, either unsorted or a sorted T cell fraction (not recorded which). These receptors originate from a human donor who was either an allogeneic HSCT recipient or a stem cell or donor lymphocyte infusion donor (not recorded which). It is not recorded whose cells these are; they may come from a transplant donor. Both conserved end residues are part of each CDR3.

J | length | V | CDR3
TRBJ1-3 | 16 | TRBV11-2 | CASSLKNSDSGNTIYF
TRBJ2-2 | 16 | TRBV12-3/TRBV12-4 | CASTHNLGLYTGELFF
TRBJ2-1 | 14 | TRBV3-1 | CASSQVAGRTEQFF
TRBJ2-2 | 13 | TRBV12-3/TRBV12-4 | CASSFPGTGELFF
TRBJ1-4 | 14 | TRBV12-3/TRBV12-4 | CASSFGGPNEKLFF
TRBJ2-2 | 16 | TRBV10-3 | CAISGGRGADTGELFF
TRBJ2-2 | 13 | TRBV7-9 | CASSERRAGELFF
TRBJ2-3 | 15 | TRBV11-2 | CASSSGLSRTDTQYF
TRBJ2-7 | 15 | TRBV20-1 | CSASYYREFHHEQYF
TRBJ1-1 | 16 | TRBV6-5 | CASSWIPTGLGTEAFF
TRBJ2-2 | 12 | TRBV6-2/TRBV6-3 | CASRQGTGELFF
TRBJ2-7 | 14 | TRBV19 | CASSREKGLREQYF
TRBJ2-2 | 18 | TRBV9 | CASSLSGGSGGVGGELFF
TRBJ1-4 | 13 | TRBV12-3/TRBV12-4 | CASGLGTGEKLFF
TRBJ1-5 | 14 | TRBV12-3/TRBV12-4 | CASSFKGPNQPQHF
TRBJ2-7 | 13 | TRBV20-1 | CSARNDRRYEQYF
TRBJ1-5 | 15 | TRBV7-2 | CASSPGGTKNQPQHF
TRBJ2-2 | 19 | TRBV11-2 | CASSPSPQGRLLNTGELFF
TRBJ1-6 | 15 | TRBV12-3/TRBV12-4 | CASTLRGGSRTPLHF
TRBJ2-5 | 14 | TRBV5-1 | CASSPTTGQETQYF
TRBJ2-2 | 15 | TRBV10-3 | CAISEFRSGTGELFF
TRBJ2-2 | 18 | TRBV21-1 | CASPKSDSTSSNTGELFF
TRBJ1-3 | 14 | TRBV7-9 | CASSLRGYGNTIYF
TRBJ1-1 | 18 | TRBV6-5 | CASSYLTTGPRVNTEAFF
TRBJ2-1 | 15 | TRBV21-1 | CASSPSQGKGYEQFF
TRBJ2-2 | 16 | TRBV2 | CASTTPNGQTPGELFF
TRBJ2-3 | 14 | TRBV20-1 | CSARGQGHTDTQYF